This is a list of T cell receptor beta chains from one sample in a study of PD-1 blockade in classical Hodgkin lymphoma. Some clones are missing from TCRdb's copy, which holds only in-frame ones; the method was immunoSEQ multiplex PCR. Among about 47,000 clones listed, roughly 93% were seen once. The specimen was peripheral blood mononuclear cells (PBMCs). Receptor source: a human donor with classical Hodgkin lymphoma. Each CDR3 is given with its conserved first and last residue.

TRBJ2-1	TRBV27	CASSLGLVTNEQFF
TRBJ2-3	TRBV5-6	CASSWDSTDTQYF
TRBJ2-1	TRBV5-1	CASSLAASGRANEQFF
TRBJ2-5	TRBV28	CASKITGGAEETQYF
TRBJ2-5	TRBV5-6	CASSSGAAGTQYF
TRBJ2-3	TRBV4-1	CASSQDQSFNTQYF
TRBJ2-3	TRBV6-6	CASSFGPSDTDTQYF
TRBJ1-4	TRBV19	CASSRPGSGYEKLFF
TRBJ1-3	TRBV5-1	CASSLAGSPSGNTIYF
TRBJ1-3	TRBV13	CASSWRQGPTAGNTIYF
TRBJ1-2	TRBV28	CASSLTGNGYTF